A single sample gave rise to the 23 T cell receptor beta chains below, sequenced in a study of control samples from healthy donors and cancer patients. Clones were read by immunoSEQ multiplex PCR, and TCRdb kept only the in-frame ones, dropping some. The table has 150,000 to 200,000 clones, around 96% seen once; the top ten hold over 6.5%. Sequenced sample: blood. The origin of the receptors is a woman in her forties in good health.

To note about this clone: An end of the junction differs from the germline gene, which may be a read error. The chain recombines TRBV27 with TRBJ2-3; D gene uncertain. CDR3 length: 11 amino acids. Germline CDR1 and CDR2: MNHEY and SMNVEV (reference sequence). CDR3 DNA: TGTGCCAGCCGGTACAGTGATATGCAGTATTTT. This translates into CASRYSDMQYF.

V and J are TRBV29-1 and TRBJ1-2, with TRBD1 as a possible D gene (6 bases). CDR1 and CDR2 (germline): SQVTM, ANQGSEA. V gave up 2 bases and J gave up 7 bases, with 11 bases separating them. CDR3 length: 12 residues. Written as DNA, the CDR3 is TGCAGCGTTGAACCCGGACAGAGTGGCTACACCTTC. Translating gives CSVEPGQSGYTF.

V and J are TRBV27 and TRBJ1-2, with TRBD1 matching over 7 bases. Germline V gives CDR1 MNHEY, CDR2 SMNVEV (reference sequence). The CDR3 totals 15 residues. V gave up 5 bases and J gave up 0 bases; unmatched junction bases: 6. In DNA form, the CDR3 reads TGTGCCAGCAGTACCCGACAGGGAGCTAACTATGGCTACACCTTC. Protein sequence: CASSTRQGANYGYTF.

The chain links TRBV4-2 to TRBJ2-7; 11 bases agree with TRBD2. Germline CDR1 and CDR2: LGHNA and YNFKEQ. The CDR3 has 14 amino acids. V was clipped by 4 bases and J by 2 bases; unmatched bases: 1. The CDR3 DNA is TGTGCCAGCAGCCCTAGCGGGGGGACCTACGAGCAGTACTTC. Its translation: CASSPSGGTYEQYF.

This chain joins TRBV2 and TRBJ1-1, with D perhaps TRBD1 (5 bases). CDR1 SNHLY and CDR2 FYNNEI come from the germline V gene. V was shortened by 3 bases and J by 10 bases, with 21 bases between the two germline ends. CDR3 size: 15 residues. As DNA, the CDR3 is TGTGCCAGCAGTGATTATTGGACACCTCCAGTAGGAGCTTTCTTT. Amino acids: CASSDYWTPPVGAFF.

The rearrangement links TRBV6-5 to TRBJ1-1; TRBD1 matches at 7 bases. Per the germline V gene, CDR1 is MNHEY and CDR2 is SVGAGI. The V segment lost 7 bases and the J segment 6 bases; nucleotides outside the gene matches: 8. CDR3 length: 13 residues. The chain's CDR3 is CASTSAGTAEAFF. The CDR3 DNA reads TGTGCCAGCACGTCCGCCGGGACAGCTGAAGCTTTCTTT.

The CDR3: CASSLAGGKNQPQHF. The CDR3 region has the DNA TGTGCCAGCAGCTTAGCCGGGGGCAAAAATCAGCCCCAGCATTTT. The J gene is TRBJ1-5, the V gene TRBV7-2, with D maybe TRBD1 (6 bases). This CDR3 region has 15 residues. Trimming cost V 0 bases and J 4 bases, with 10 bases left between them. Germline V gene lookup returns CDR1 SGHTA and CDR2 FQGNSA.

This clone appeared a single time. The rearrangement uses TRBV3-1 (or the pseudogene TRBV3-2) and TRBJ2-1, with 9 bases lining up with TRBD2. V shed 0 bases, J shed 13 bases, and the junction held 7 bases outside the gene matches. Per germline, CDR1 LGHDT and CDR2 YNNKEL (reference sequence). The CDR3 consists of 14 residues. The CDR3 here is CASSQDSGGGAQFF. The CDR3 region has the DNA TGTGCCAGCAGCCAAGATTCGGGCGGGGGGGCCCAGTTCTTC.

The DNA of the CDR3 is TGTGCCAGCAGTTACTCGATCTTGGGAGGGGAAACGAACACTGAAGCTTTCTTT. This sequence encodes CASSYSILGGETNTEAFF. This rearrangement joins TRBV6-2 or TRBV6-3 to TRBJ1-1, with D tentatively TRBD1 (5 bases). The V gene's germline CDR1 is MNHEY and CDR2 SVGEGT. Trimming stripped 0 bases from V and 1 base from J, with 18 bases between. This CDR3 has 18 amino acids.

The chain joins TRBV14 to TRBJ2-3; the D gene could be TRBD1 or TRBD2 (5 bases each). The ends were cut back, 5 bases at V and 5 bases at J, with 11 bases in the middle. The germline gives CDR1 SGHDN, CDR2 FVKESK. The CDR3 runs 13 residues. CDR3 DNA: TGTGCCAGCAGCGAGGGGCCGGGAGATACGCAGTATTTT. As protein: CASSEGPGDTQYF. The variable domain in full, with the rest retrieved from reference TRBV14 and TRBJ2-3, is EAGVTQFPSHSVIEKGQTVTLRCDPISGHDNLYWYRRVMGKEIKFLLHFVKESKQDESGMPNNRFLAERTGGTYSTLKVQPAELEDSGVYFCASSEGPGDTQYFGPGTRLTVL.

This clone has just one count. The chain has TRBV5-3 and TRBJ1-5, with D hard to call. TRBV5-3 is sorted into the ORF group, with uncertain function. V lost 1 base and J 0 bases, leaving 11 bases between the germline ends. The CDR3 sequence is 16 residues long. This CDR3 reads CARSLKDRYSNQPQHF. The CDR3 region has the DNA TGTGCCAGAAGCTTGAAGGACCGCTATAGCAATCAGCCCCAGCATTTT.

This chain links TRBV2 with TRBJ2-3; 7 nucleotides align to TRBD2. The J segment lost 4 bases and the V segment lost 6 bases, leaving 10 bases of the junction unmatched. The V gene's germline CDR1 is SNHLY and CDR2 FYNNEI. The CDR3 has 15 residues. The CDR3 DNA reads as TGTGCCAGCAGAGGGGCGGGAGCCTGGTCAGATACGCAGTATTTT. Encoded protein: CASRGAGAWSDTQYF.

The gene calls are TRBV5-1 and TRBJ2-2; no clear D gene. The V gene's germline CDR1 is SGHRS and CDR2 YFSETQ. This CDR3 is 14 amino acids long. Trimming left V 4 bases short and J 5 bases short, with 12 bases between. The DNA for the CDR3 is TGCGCCAGCAGCCCAGCTCAGGTTACCGGGGAGCTGTTTTTT. Residues: CASSPAQVTGELFF.

V usage is TRBV5-1 and J usage is TRBJ2-2; 7 bases are a match to TRBD2. The trim removed 1 base at V and 5 bases at J, leaving 5 bases unmatched. Looked up from germline, CDR1 is SGHRS and CDR2 is YFSETQ. The length of the CDR3 is 15 residues. This CDR3 is CASSLRRGGTGELFF. The DNA of the CDR3 is TGCGCCAGCAGCTTGCGGCGGGGAGGGACCGGGGAGCTGTTTTTT.

The rearrangement uses TRBV7-9 and TRBJ1-1; D remains unclear. The germline V gene has CDR1 SEHNR and CDR2 FQNEAQ (reference sequence). V dropped 3 bases and J dropped 2 bases, with 13 bases sitting between them. The CDR3 is 15 residues long. CDR3 DNA: TGTGCCAGCAGCTTCGAACGGTGGCTAAACACTGAAGCTTTCTTT. As protein: CASSFERWLNTEAFF.

This chain connects TRBV7-2 to TRBJ1-5; D may be TRBD1 (5 bases). Trimming shortened V by 1 base and J by 7 bases, and 14 bases separated the two germline ends. This CDR3 has 15 amino acids. Per germline, CDR1 SGHTA and CDR2 FQGNSA. This CDR3 is CASSLEGAGGQPQHF. The CDR3 DNA reads as TGTGCCAGCAGCTTAGAAGGGGCAGGTGGACAGCCCCAGCATTTT.

The chain recombines TRBV5-8 with TRBJ1-1; D may be TRBD1 (5 bases). The CDR3 loop spans 14 amino acids. V was trimmed by 4 bases and J by 4 bases, leaving 14 bases between them. Germline CDR1 SGHTS, CDR2 YDEGEE. CDR3 sequence reads: CASSVDQGGTEAFF. CDR3 coding DNA: TGTGCCAGCAGCGTGGACCAGGGCGGCACTGAAGCTTTCTTT.

The chain couples TRBV3-1 (or the pseudogene TRBV3-2) to TRBJ2-4, with D maybe TRBD2 (5 bases). The CDR3 is 16 amino acids. Looked up from germline, CDR1 is LGHDT and CDR2 is YNNKEL (reference sequence). Trimming removed 4 bases from V and 6 bases from J, with 19 bases in between. The CDR3 coding sequence is TGTGCCAGCAGCCTGGCGGGTGGACTTGGCGTAAACATTCAGTACTTC. Amino acid sequence: CASSLAGGLGVNIQYF.

The genes are TRBV6-1 and TRBJ2-5; D possibly corresponds to TRBD1 (6 bases). V was pared by 2 bases and J by 5 bases, with 6 bases between. CDR1 is MNHNS, CDR2 SASEGT, per germline. The CDR3 consists of 12 residues. The CDR3 DNA follows: TGTGCCAGCAGTGAAAGGGGGGAGACCCAGTACTTC. This encodes CASSERGETQYF.

The genes are TRBV7-2 and TRBJ1-2, with D perhaps TRBD1 (5 bases). The CDR3 extends over 12 amino acids. Germline-derived CDR1 and CDR2 are SGHTA and FQGNSA. Between the trimmed V and J ends, which lost 3 bases and 7 bases, there was a span of 9 bases. For the CDR3, the DNA is TGTGCCAGCAGCTTTTGGGGGGGTGGCTACACCTTC. Residues: CASSFWGGGYTF.

The chain has TRBV3-1 (or the pseudogene TRBV3-2) and TRBJ2-5; D is ambiguous. Germline V gene sequence: CDR1 LGHDT, CDR2 YNNKEL (reference sequence). Trimming removed 1 base from V and 5 bases from J, with 11 bases in between. The CDR3 has 14 amino acids. The CDR3 bases are TGTGCCAGCAGCCAAGCCGCCGTTGCGGAGACCCAGTACTTC. Amino acids: CASSQAAVAETQYF.

The chain is built from TRBV5-1 and TRBJ2-2, with TRBD1 identical over 12 bases. The CDR3 is made up of 14 amino acids. Trimming cost V 4 bases and J 9 bases; bases outside gene matches: 4. Germline V lookup: CDR1 SGHRS, CDR2 YFSETQ. CDR3 bases: TGCGCCAGCAGCAAGGGGACAGGGGGCAGGGAGCTGTTTTTT. Protein sequence: CASSKGTGGRELFF. Together with reference TRBV5-1 and TRBJ2-2, the CDR3 gives the full variable domain: KAGVTQTPRYLIKTRGQQVTLSCSPISGHRSVSWYQQTPGQGLQFLFEYFSETQRNKGNFPGRFSGRQFSNSRSEMNVSTLELGDSALYLCASSKGTGGRELFFGEGSRLTVL.

The chain links TRBV6-2 or TRBV6-3 to TRBJ2-7; D gene uncertain. Deletions cut 4 bases from V and 5 bases from J, with 12 bases between. This CDR3 has 13 amino acids. Germline lookup yields CDR1 MNHEY and CDR2 SVGEGT. CDR3 nucleotides: TGTGCCAGCAGTTTTTTACCCAGTAACGAGCAGTACTTC. Protein: CASSFLPSNEQYF.